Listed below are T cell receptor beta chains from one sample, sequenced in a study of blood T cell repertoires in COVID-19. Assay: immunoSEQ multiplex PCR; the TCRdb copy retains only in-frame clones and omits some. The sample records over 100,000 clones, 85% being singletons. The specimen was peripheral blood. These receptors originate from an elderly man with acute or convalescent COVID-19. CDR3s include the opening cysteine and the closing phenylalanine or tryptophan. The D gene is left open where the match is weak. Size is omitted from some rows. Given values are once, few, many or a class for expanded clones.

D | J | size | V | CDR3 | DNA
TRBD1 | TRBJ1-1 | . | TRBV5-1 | CASSLDGTGRTEAFF | TGCGCCAGCAGCTTGGACGGGACAGGGAGGACTGAAGCTTTCTTT
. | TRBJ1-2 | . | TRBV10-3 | CAISPGGAIGYGYTF | TGTGCCATCAGTCCTGGGGGGGCAATAGGCTATGGCTACACCTTC
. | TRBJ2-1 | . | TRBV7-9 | CASSLVSSGLYNEQFF | TGTGCCAGCAGCTTAGTGTCGAGCGGGCTTTACAATGAGCAGTTCTTC
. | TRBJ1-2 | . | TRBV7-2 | CASSPGGGIYGYTF | TGTGCCAGCAGCCCCGGGGGGGGAATCTATGGCTACACCTTC
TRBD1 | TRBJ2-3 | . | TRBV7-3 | CASSLLLGGAQYF | TGTGCCAGCAGCTTACTTCTAGGGGGCGCGCAGTATTTT
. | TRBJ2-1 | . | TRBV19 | CASNRTYSYNEQFF | TGTGCCAGTAACAGGACCTACTCCTACAATGAGCAGTTCTTC
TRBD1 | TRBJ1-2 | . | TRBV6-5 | CASSYPPGTGNYGYTF | TGTGCCAGCAGTTACCCGCCCGGGACAGGGAACTATGGCTACACCTTC
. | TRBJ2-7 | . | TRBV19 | CASSPKAGMPEQYF | TGTGCCAGTAGTCCTAAGGCGGGTATGCCCGAGCAGTACTTC
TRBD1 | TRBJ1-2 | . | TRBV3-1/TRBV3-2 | CASSQETGVGGYTF | TGTGCCAGCAGCCAAGAGACAGGGGTGGGTGGCTACACCTTC
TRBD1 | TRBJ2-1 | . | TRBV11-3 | CASSSGTGGRYEQFF | TGTGCCAGCAGCTCAGGGACAGGGGGTCGCTATGAGCAGTTCTTC
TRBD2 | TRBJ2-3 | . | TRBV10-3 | CAISEKGSSGGADTQYF | TGTGCCATCAGTGAAAAAGGGTCTAGCGGGGGGGCAGATACGCAGTATTTT
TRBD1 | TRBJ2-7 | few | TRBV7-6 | CASSTRTGALGEQYF | TGTGCCAGCAGCACACGGACAGGGGCCTTGGGCGAGCAGTACTTC
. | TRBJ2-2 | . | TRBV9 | CASSVGQTGELFF | TGTGCCAGCAGCGTAGGTCAGACCGGGGAGCTGTTTTTT
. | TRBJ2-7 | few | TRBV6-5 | CASRPGGPGQYF | TGTGCCAGCAGGCCAGGGGGGCCGGGGCAGTACTTC
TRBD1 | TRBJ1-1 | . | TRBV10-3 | CAISETRDRMFAEAFF | TGTGCCATCAGTGAGACTAGGGACAGGATGTTCGCTGAAGCTTTCTTT
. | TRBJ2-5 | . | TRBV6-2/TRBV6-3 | CASSRGREETQYF | TGTGCCAGCAGTAGAGGCAGGGAAGAGACCCAGTACTTC
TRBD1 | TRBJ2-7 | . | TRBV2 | CASHRDSYYEQYF | TGTGCCAGCCATAGGGACAGCTACTACGAGCAGTACTTC
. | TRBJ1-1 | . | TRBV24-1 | CATSGGGVVVIGEAFF | TGTGCCACCAGCGGAGGGGGGGTTGTGGTAATTGGTGAAGCTTTCTTT
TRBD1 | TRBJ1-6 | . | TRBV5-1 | CASSPIKGANSPLHF | TGCGCCAGCAGCCCAATTAAGGGGGCTAATTCACCCCTCCACTTT
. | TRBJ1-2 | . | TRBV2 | CASSERGFGNGYTF | TGTGCCAGCTCCGAACGGGGGTTTGGGAATGGCTACACCTTC
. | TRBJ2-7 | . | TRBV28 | CASSYRIYEQYF | TGTGCCAGCAGTTACAGGATCTACGAGCAGTACTTC
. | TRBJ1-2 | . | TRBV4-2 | CASSQGGQGLVLLYGYTF | TGTGCCAGCAGCCAAGGGGGTCAGGGACTAGTTCTCTTATATGGCTACACCTTC
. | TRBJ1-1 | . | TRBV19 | CASSSPSPNTEAFF | TGTGCCAGTAGCTCCCCCTCCCCTAACACTGAAGCTTTCTTT
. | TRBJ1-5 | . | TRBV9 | CASSAGQINQPQHF | TGTGCCAGCAGCGCCGGACAGATCAATCAGCCCCAGCATTTT
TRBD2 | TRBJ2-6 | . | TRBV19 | CASSIGERRTSGLRGANVLTF | TGTGCCAGTAGTATAGGGGAGAGGAGGACTAGCGGGCTAAGGGGGGCCAACGTCCTGACTTTC
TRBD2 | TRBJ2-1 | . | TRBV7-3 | CASSPASGGIYEQFF | TGTGCCAGCAGCCCCGCTAGCGGGGGGATATATGAGCAGTTCTTC
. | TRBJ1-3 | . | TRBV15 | CATSRGGAGNTIYF | TGTGCCACCAGCAGAGGGGGGGCTGGAAACACCATATATTTT
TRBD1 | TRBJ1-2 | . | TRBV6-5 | CASRDIGQVYGYTF | TGTGCCAGCAGGGATATAGGACAGGTGTATGGCTACACCTTC
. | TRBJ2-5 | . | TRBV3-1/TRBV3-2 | CASSQGTGFETQYF | TGTGCCAGCAGCCAAGGAACAGGGTTCGAGACCCAGTACTTC
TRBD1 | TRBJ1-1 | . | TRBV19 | CASFYRGGGEAFF | TGTGCCAGTTTCTACAGGGGTGGAGGAGAAGCTTTCTTT
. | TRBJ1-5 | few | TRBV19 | CASSIRGGGQPQHF | TGTGCCAGTAGTATAAGGGGGGGAGGCCAGCCCCAGCATTTT
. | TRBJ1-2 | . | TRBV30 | CAWSADKSSSGYTF | TGTGCCTGGAGTGCGGACAAGAGTAGTTCTGGCTACACCTTC
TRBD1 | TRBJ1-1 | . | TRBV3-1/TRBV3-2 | CASSQVGGWGMNTEAFF | TGTGCCAGCAGCCAAGTAGGGGGCTGGGGTATGAACACTGAAGCTTTCTTT
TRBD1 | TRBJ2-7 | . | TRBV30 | CAWTLGDRDLEQYF | TGTGCCTGGACCTTGGGGGACAGGGATCTCGAGCAGTACTTC
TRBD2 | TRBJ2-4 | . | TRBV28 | CASSLTSGRAWAKNIQYF | TGTGCCAGCAGTCTGACTAGCGGGAGGGCCTGGGCCAAAAACATTCAGTACTTC
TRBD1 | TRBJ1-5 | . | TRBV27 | CASSPGQGNQPQHF | TGTGCCAGCAGCCCTGGACAGGGGAATCAGCCCCAGCATTTT
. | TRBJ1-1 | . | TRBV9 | CASNPTGSAYTEAFF | TGTGCCAGCAACCCAACGGGGAGCGCGTACACTGAAGCTTTCTTT
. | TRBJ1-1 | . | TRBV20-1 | CSATSGTQAFF | TGCAGTGCTACCTCCGGGACACAAGCTTTCTTT
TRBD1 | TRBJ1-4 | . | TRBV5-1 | CASSQILVGTGSEKLFF | TGCGCCAGCAGCCAGATTTTGGTCGGGACAGGGAGTGAAAAACTGTTTTTT
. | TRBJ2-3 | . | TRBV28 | CASSFRAEGSTDTQYF | TGTGCCAGCAGTTTTAGGGCAGAGGGCAGCACAGATACGCAGTATTTT
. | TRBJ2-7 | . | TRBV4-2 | CASSQVLSGAGAYEQYF | TGTGCCAGCAGCCAAGTTTTATCTGGGGCAGGGGCATACGAGCAGTACTTC
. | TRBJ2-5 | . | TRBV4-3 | CASSQEGLLVQETQYF | TGCGCCAGCAGCCAAGAGGGGCTGCTAGTCCAAGAGACCCAGTACTTC
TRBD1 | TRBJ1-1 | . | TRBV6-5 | CAGDRGSHTEAFF | TGTGCCGGGGACAGGGGGTCCCACACTGAAGCTTTCTTT
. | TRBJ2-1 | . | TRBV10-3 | CAISESSGPIANEQFF | TGTGCCATCAGTGAGTCGAGCGGGCCTATAGCCAATGAGCAGTTCTTC
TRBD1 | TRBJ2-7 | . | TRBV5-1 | CASSFTGDEQYF | TGCGCCAGCAGCTTTACAGGGGACGAGCAGTACTTC
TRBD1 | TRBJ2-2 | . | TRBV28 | CASTQDRGLFF | TGTGCCAGCACCCAGGACAGGGGGCTGTTTTTT
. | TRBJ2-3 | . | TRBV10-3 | CAISETADTQYF | TGTGCCATCAGTGAGACGGCAGATACGCAGTATTTT
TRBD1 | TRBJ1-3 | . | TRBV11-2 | CASSWRQGRTGNTIYF | TGTGCCAGCAGCTGGAGACAGGGCCGAACTGGAAACACCATATATTTT
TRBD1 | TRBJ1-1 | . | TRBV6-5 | CASSSDREVVNTEAFF | TGTGCCAGCAGTTCGGACAGGGAGGTCGTGAACACTGAAGCTTTCTTT
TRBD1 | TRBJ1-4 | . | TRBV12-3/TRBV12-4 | CASRRGGAEKLFF | TGTGCCAGCAGGCGAGGGGGCGCTGAAAAACTGTTTTTT
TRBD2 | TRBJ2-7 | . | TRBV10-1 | CASSRTGLAGRPYEQYF | TGCGCCAGCAGTCGCACAGGACTAGCGGGAAGACCTTACGAGCAGTACTTC
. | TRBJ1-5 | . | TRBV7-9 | CASSFLGNQPQHF | TGTGCCAGCAGCTTTCTCGGGAATCAGCCCCAGCATTTT
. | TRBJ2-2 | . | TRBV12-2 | CASHVRGGTYTGELFF | TGTGCAAGCCACGTCCGGGGAGGGACCTACACCGGGGAGCTGTTTTTT
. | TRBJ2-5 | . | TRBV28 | CASSQYRNQETQYF | TGTGCCAGCAGTCAATACAGGAACCAAGAGACCCAGTACTTC
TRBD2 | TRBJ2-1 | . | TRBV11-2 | CASSSGLAGDNEQFF | TGTGCCAGCAGCTCCGGACTAGCGGGAGACAATGAGCAGTTCTTC
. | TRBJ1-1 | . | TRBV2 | CASRAREGTEAFF | TGTGCCAGCAGGGCCAGGGAGGGCACTGAAGCTTTCTTT